A single sample gave rise to the 23 T cell receptor beta chains below, sequenced in a study of STAT3 mutations in large granular lymphocyte leukemia. Study results and limitations: Every T-LGLL patient had at least one immunodominant TCRbeta clonotype.

Assay used: immunoSEQ multiplex PCR; TCRdb lists only in-frame clones, some missing. The sample includes under 35,000 clones, 86% of them seen just once. These TCRs' antigens remain unknown. The sample comprised peripheral blood mononuclear cells. Receptors were obtained from a man aged 60 to 75 with T-cell large granular lymphocyte leukemia. Some clones in this sample may be carry-over from other donors' samples.

This chain connects TRBV7-2 to TRBJ2-7, with D perhaps TRBD2 (6 bases). V lost 5 bases and J lost 2, with 13 bases in between. This CDR3 is built from 14 residues. Germline loops: CDR1 SGHTA, CDR2 FQGNSA. The CDR3 protein is CASSPNSGTYEQYF. The CDR3 DNA reads as TGTGCCAGCAGCCCCAATAGCGGTACCTACGAGCAGTACTTC.

The genes are TRBV6-6 and TRBJ1-5; D perhaps matches TRBD1 (6 bases). The ends were cut back, 5 bases at V and 1 base at J, with 9 bases in the middle. This CDR3 spans 14 amino acids. Germline V CDR1 and CDR2: MNHNY, SVGAGI (reference sequence). CDR3 amino acids: CASSGGGSNQPQHF. The DNA for the CDR3 is TGTGCCAGCAGTGGAGGGGGAAGCAATCAGCCCCAGCATTTT.

V is TRBV5-4 and J is TRBJ2-7, with D unclear. Germline V gene data show CDR1 as SGHNT and CDR2 as YYREEE (reference sequence). This CDR3 is built from 13 residues. With 2 bases removed from V and 4 bases from J, the gap between germline ends came to 10 bases. CDR3 DNA sequence: TGTGCCAGCAGCTTCAGACCGCAATACGAGCAGTACTTC. Amino acid sequence: CASSFRPQYEQYF. Filled out from reference TRBV5-4 and TRBJ2-7, the complete variable domain reads ETGVTQSPTHLIKTRGQQVTLRCSSQSGHNTVSWYQQALGQGPQFIFQYYREEENGRGNFPPRFSGLQFPNYSSELNVNALELDDSALYLCASSFRPQYEQYFGPGTRLTVT.

The rearrangement links TRBV6-5 to TRBJ1-1; D remains unclear. Germline CDR1 reads MNHEY; CDR2 reads SVGAGI. The V end was cut by 2 bases, the J end by 4 bases, with 8 bases between. This CDR3 is 13 amino acids long. Here the CDR3 reads CASSYRQSTEAFF. CDR3 DNA sequence: TGTGCCAGCAGTTACCGGCAGTCCACTGAAGCTTTCTTT.

The chain carries TRBV7-9 and TRBJ1-1; 8 bases are shared with TRBD1. V trimming: 6 bases; J trimming: 3 bases; junction bases outside the gene matches: 3. This CDR3 spans 13 amino acids. Germline CDR1 and CDR2: SEHNR and FQNEAQ (reference sequence). CDR3 DNA: TGTGCCAGCAGGACACAGGGGGACACTGAAGCTTTCTTT. Protein: CASRTQGDTEAFF.

The chain links TRBV2 to TRBJ2-7; 9 nucleotides line up with TRBD1. V lost 5 bases, J lost 3 bases, and 5 bases stayed unmatched. Germline lookup yields CDR1 SNHLY and CDR2 FYNNEI. The CDR3 is made up of 14 amino acids. The CDR3 reads CASSIDRGDYEQYF. The DNA for the CDR3 is TGTGCCAGCAGTATTGACAGGGGGGACTACGAGCAGTACTTC. The full variable domain, rest sourced from reference TRBV2 and TRBJ2-7, is EPEVTQTPSHQVTQMGQEVILRCVPISNHLYFYWYRQILGQKVEFLVSFYNNEISEKSEIFDDQFSVERPDGSNFTLKIRSTKLEDSAMYFCASSIDRGDYEQYFGPGTRLTVT.

This clone was detected only a few times. The chain carries TRBV30 and TRBJ2-5; D ambiguous. CDR1 is GTSNPN, CDR2 SVGIG, per germline (reference sequence). V lost 4 bases, J lost 3 bases, and 6 bases lay in between. The CDR3 is 11 residues long. The CDR3 spells CAWKREETQYF. The CDR3 nucleotides read TGTGCCTGGAAACGGGAAGAGACCCAGTACTTC.

The rearrangement links TRBV6-5 to TRBJ2-1, with 11 positions matching TRBD2. V lost 6 bases and J lost 6; bases outside the gene matches: 7. The CDR3 has 15 residues. Germline V gives CDR1 MNHEY, CDR2 SVGAGI. CDR3: CASRELAGEANEQFF. For the CDR3, the DNA is TGTGCCAGCAGGGAACTAGCGGGAGAGGCCAATGAGCAGTTCTTC.

The chain has TRBV7-8 and TRBJ2-5; 10 nucleotides line up with TRBD1. V shed 6 bases and J 5 bases; nucleotides not matched to a gene: 27. Germline V gene lookup returns CDR1 SGHVS and CDR2 FQNEAQ. The CDR3 contains 21 residues. The CDR3 protein is CASREYPDRGAWSSTRETQYF. CDR3 nucleotide sequence: TGTGCCAGCAGAGAATACCCGGACAGGGGGGCTTGGTCGAGCACCAGGGAGACCCAGTACTTC.

The chain recombines TRBV7-2 with TRBJ2-2; D may be TRBD2 (6 bases). Germline CDR1 reads SGHTA; CDR2 reads FQGNSA. V gave up 5 bases and J gave up 1 base, with 11 bases separating them. The CDR3 covers 15 residues. Here the CDR3 reads CASSPGLMNTGELFF. Written as DNA, the CDR3 is TGTGCCAGCAGCCCAGGACTAATGAACACCGGGGAGCTGTTTTTT.

The DNA of the CDR3 is TGTGCCAGCAGCTGGACAGGGGGCAACGAGCAGTACTTC. Amino acid sequence: CASSWTGGNEQYF. The chain joins TRBV5-5 to TRBJ2-7; the match to TRBD1 covers 11 bases. The CDR3 consists of 13 residues. Per germline, CDR1 SGHKS and CDR2 YYEKEE (reference sequence). V shed 3 bases and J 5 bases; nucleotides not matched to a gene: 1.

This chain joins TRBV10-2 and TRBJ2-3, with D perhaps TRBD2 (5 bases). Trimming pared 4 bases from V and 3 bases from J, leaving 17 bases between. From germline, CDR1 is WSHSY and CDR2 SAAADI. The CDR3 loop spans 16 amino acids. In DNA, the CDR3 is TGCGCCAGCAGTGCCCCCCCCGGAGGACCAACAGATACGCAGTATTTT. Residues: CASSAPPGGPTDTQYF.

CDR3 in DNA: TGCGCCAGCCGGACAGAAAGCGATACGCAGTATTTT. Translating gives CASRTESDTQYF. V is TRBV5-1 and J is TRBJ2-3; D is possibly TRBD1 (6 bases). This CDR3 comprises 12 residues. Germline lookup yields CDR1 SGHRS and CDR2 YFSETQ. The ends were cut back, 7 bases at V and 6 bases at J, with 12 bases in the middle.

This chain uses TRBV9 with TRBJ1-2; TRBD1 matches 9 bases. This CDR3 has 16 residues. Germline trimming cut 3 bases from V and 3 bases from J; bases unmatched to any gene: 9. The germline V gene has CDR1 SGDLS and CDR2 YYNGEE. CDR3 loop: CASSDPDRGRDYGYTF. CDR3 bases: TGTGCCAGCAGCGACCCGGACAGGGGTAGAGACTATGGCTACACCTTC.

The V call is TRBV19, the J call TRBJ2-3; D is ambiguous. Trimming took 10 bases from V and 3 from J, leaving 14 bases between them. Germline V gene sequence: CDR1 LNHDA, CDR2 SQIVND (reference sequence). The CDR3 is 13 amino acids. CDR3 DNA sequence: TGTGCCACCCGTCGGCGCTCAACAGATACGCAGTATTTT. Its protein product is CATRRRSTDTQYF.

The V and J genes are TRBV29-1 and TRBJ1-1; D is unresolved. V dropped 5 bases and J dropped 6 bases, with 13 bases sitting between them. The germline V gene has CDR1 SQVTM and CDR2 ANQGSEA. This CDR3 comprises 12 residues. CDR3: CSVSSTASEAFF. CDR3 nucleotide sequence: TGCAGCGTTTCCTCAACAGCATCTGAAGCTTTCTTT.

This sequence joins TRBV7-2 and TRBJ2-7, with 7 bases identical to TRBD1. Germline CDR1 reads SGHTA; CDR2 reads FQGNSA. The V gene end was trimmed by 5 bases and the J gene end by 0 bases; junction bases not matched to a gene: 7. The CDR3 loop spans 15 amino acids. CDR3: CASSNRQGLSYEQYF. The CDR3, as DNA: TGTGCCAGCAGCAACCGACAGGGCCTCTCCTACGAGCAGTACTTC.

The chain joins TRBV5-1 to TRBJ2-2, with 10 bases that match TRBD1. Trimming at V came to 4 bases and at J to 5 bases, leaving 5 bases not matched to a gene. The CDR3 sequence is 15 residues long. CDR1 and CDR2 from the germline V gene are SGHRS and YFSETQ. As DNA, the CDR3 is TGCGCCAGCAGCCTCGGGACAGGGGTGACCGGGGAGCTGTTTTTT. Amino acid sequence: CASSLGTGVTGELFF. Together with reference TRBV5-1 and TRBJ2-2, the CDR3 gives the full variable domain: KAGVTQTPRYLIKTRGQQVTLSCSPISGHRSVSWYQQTPGQGLQFLFEYFSETQRNKGNFPGRFSGRQFSNSRSEMNVSTLELGDSALYLCASSLGTGVTGELFFGEGSRLTVL.

The V call is TRBV19, the J call TRBJ2-7, with D unclear. This CDR3 is 16 amino acids long. The V and J ends lost 3 bases and 2 bases respectively, with 17 bases between them. The germline gives CDR1 LNHDA, CDR2 SQIVND (reference sequence). The chain's CDR3 is CASSIGNPGPPYEQYF. For the CDR3, the DNA is TGTGCCAGTAGTATTGGGAATCCGGGCCCCCCCTACGAGCAGTACTTC.

In its sample, this clone was seen once. This rearrangement joins TRBV7-3 to TRBJ1-1; possibly TRBD1 for D (5 bases). Germline-derived CDR1 and CDR2 are SGHTA and FQGTGA. Trimming took 5 bases from V and 4 from J, leaving 14 bases between them. The CDR3 has 14 residues. The CDR3 sequence is CASSLLAGPTEAFF. CDR3 nucleotide sequence: TGTGCCAGCAGCCTTTTAGCGGGACCCACTGAAGCTTTCTTT.

This chain uses TRBV30 with TRBJ2-7; weak D call: TRBD1 (6 bases). Per germline, CDR1 GTSNPN and CDR2 SVGIG (reference sequence). The CDR3 is 14 residues long. The ends were cut back, 0 bases at V and 6 bases at J, with 15 bases in the middle. The CDR3 here is CAWSVRGILSEQYF. DNA for the CDR3: TGTGCCTGGAGTGTGAGGGGGATTCTGTCCGAGCAGTACTTC.

This chain links TRBV18 with TRBJ1-5; possibly TRBD1 for D (5 bases). The V and J ends lost 0 bases and 4 bases respectively, with 13 bases between them. The CDR3 has 16 amino acids. Germline V gives CDR1 KGHSH, CDR2 LQKENI. The CDR3 nucleotides read TGTGCCAGCTCACCACCGCAGACAGCCGGAAATCAGCCCCAGCATTTT. Protein sequence: CASSPPQTAGNQPQHF.

This clone was picked up a small number of times. The V and J genes are TRBV5-5 and TRBJ1-5; D is possibly TRBD1 (5 bases). Trimming left V 2 bases short and J 0 bases short, with 12 bases between. Looked up from germline, CDR1 is SGHKS and CDR2 is YYEKEE (reference sequence). This CDR3 has 16 amino acids. The DNA of the CDR3 is TGTGCCAGCAGCTTTGAAGGGGCGTATAGCAATCAGCCCCAGCATTTT. This codes for CASSFEGAYSNQPQHF.